Below are 32 T cell receptor beta chains sequenced from a single sample in a study of glioma-infiltrating T cells. Amplification of TCR alpha and beta CDR3 regions from RNA used iRepertoire nested multiplex PCR. Each CDR3 protein gets one entry after TCRdb re-called the multiplex PCR reads with MiXCR. The sample consists of about 4,300 distinct CDR3 sequences, under 30% of them appearing once. Sequencing was done on a sample of glioma tissue, nonneoplastic brain tissue, or PBMCs (not recorded which). Receptors originate from a human donor with low-grade glioma or glioblastoma, undergoing nonglioma brain surgery, or in good health (not recorded which).

There are many counts of this clonotype. Being one base from a much bigger clone, this may be a read error. This chain joins TRBV7-3 and TRBJ2-1; D is perhaps TRBD2 (5 bases). With 5 bases removed from V and 6 bases from J, the gap between germline ends came to 11 bases. In germline, CDR1 is SGHTA, CDR2 FQGTGA. This CDR3 comprises 13 residues. CDR3 loop: CASSPEEGNEQFF. The CDR3, as DNA: TGTGCCAGCAGCCCTGAAGAGGGCAATGAGCAGTTCTTC.

Comment on this clonotype: This may stem from a read error, because a much larger clone lies one nucleotide away. This rearrangement joins TRBV2 to TRBJ1-5; D is undetermined. Germline V gene lookup returns CDR1 SNHLY and CDR2 FYNNEI. The CDR3 length is 13 residues. Trimming removed 2 bases at V and 3 bases at J, with 5 bases between. CDR3 amino acids: CASSEIINQPQHF. Written as DNA, the CDR3 is TGTGCCAGCAGTGAAATAATCAATCAGCCCCAGCATTTT.

This clonotype was detected ten times or more. The gene calls are TRBV18 and TRBJ2-7; the D is unclear. V was clipped by 4 bases and J by 3 bases, with 10 bases between them. Germline assignment: CDR1 KGHSH and CDR2 LQKENI. The length of the CDR3 is 13 residues. The CDR3 sequence: CASSLGSDYEQYV. CDR3 in DNA: TGTGCCAGCTCACTCGGTTCGGACTACGAGCAGTACGTC.

This clonotype qualifies as medium-sized (0.01 to 0.1%). The V and J genes are TRBV7-6 and TRBJ1-5; D is undetermined. CDR3 length equals 15 residues. With 1 base removed from V and 3 bases from J, the gap between germline ends came to 10 bases. Germline lookup yields CDR1 SGHVS and CDR2 FNYEAQ. This CDR3 reads CASSLVAGINQPQHF. CDR3 DNA sequence: TGTGCCAGCAGCTTAGTCGCAGGAATCAATCAGCCCCAGCATTTT. The variable domain in full, with the rest retrieved from reference TRBV7-6 and TRBJ1-5, is GAGVSQSPRYKVTKRGQDVALRCDPISGHVSLYWYRQALGQGPEFLTYFNYEAQQDKSGLPNDRFSAERPEGSISTLTIQRTEQRDSAMYRCASSLVAGINQPQHFGDGTRLSIL.

This clonotype was recorded many times. The V gene is TRBV18, the J gene TRBJ2-1; D gene unclear. Trimming removed 2 bases at V and 6 bases at J, with 20 bases between. The CDR3 extends over 17 amino acids. CDR1 is KGHSH, CDR2 LQKENI, per germline. CDR3 in DNA: TGTGCCAGCTCACCAAGGTCACCCCCCAATCGTCCCAATGAGCAGTTCTTC. Its translation is CASSPRSPPNRPNEQFF. The whole variable domain, remainder taken from reference TRBV18 and TRBJ2-1, is NAGVMQNPRHLVRRRGQEARLRCSPMKGHSHVYWYRQLPEEGLKFMVYLQKENIIDESGMPKERFSAEFPKEGPSILRIQQVVRGDSAAYFCASSPRSPPNRPNEQFFGPGTRLTVL.

This clonotype is labeled as medium-sized. This chain connects TRBV6-1 to TRBJ2-3; D call uncertain. Trimming left V 3 bases short and J 0 bases short, with 10 bases between. The CDR3 sequence is 15 residues long. From germline, CDR1 is MNHNS and CDR2 SASEGT. This chain's CDR3 is CASSEGSFSTDTQYF. The DNA for the CDR3 is TGTGCCAGCAGTGAGGGGTCCTTTAGCACAGATACGCAGTATTTT.

This clonotype ranks as medium-sized (0.01 to 0.1%). V and J are TRBV28 and TRBJ2-5; D unclear. Germline V gives CDR1 MDHEN, CDR2 SYDVKM. The CDR3 extends over 13 amino acids. V dropped 3 bases and J dropped 1 base, with 6 bases sitting between them. The CDR3 loop reads CASSLDLQETQYF. The CDR3 DNA sequence: TGTGCCAGCAGTTTGGATCTCCAAGAGACCCAGTACTTC. The full variable domain, completed using reference TRBV28 and TRBJ2-5, is DVKVTQSSRYLVKRTGEKVFLECVQDMDHENMFWYRQDPGLGLRLIYFSYDVKMKEKGDIPEGYSVSREKKERFSLILESASTNQTSMYLCASSLDLQETQYFGPGTRLLVL.

This clonotype was picked up a small number of times. The chain links TRBV5-6 to TRBJ1-1; D is unresolved. The CDR3 contains 13 residues. V gave up 1 base and J gave up 4 bases, with 8 bases separating them. From germline, CDR1 is SGHDT and CDR2 YYEEEE. CDR3 loop: CASSLLRSTEAFF. In DNA form, the CDR3 reads TGTGCCAGCAGCTTGCTCAGGAGCACTGAAGCTTTCTTT. Drawing the rest from reference TRBV5-6 and TRBJ1-1, the complete variable domain is DAGVTQSPTHLIKTRGQQVTLRCSPKSGHDTVSWYQQALGQGPQFIFQYYEEEERQRGNFPDRFSGHQFPNYSSELNVNALLLGDSALYLCASSLLRSTEAFFGQGTRLTVV.

The chain uses TRBV29-1 and TRBJ1-5; unclear D gene. Germline loops: CDR1 SQVTM, CDR2 ANQGSEA. V lost 0 bases and J lost 13, with 7 bases in between. This CDR3 is 10 amino acids long. CDR3 sequence reads: CSVEDGEQHF. DNA for the CDR3: TGCAGCGTTGAAGATGGAGAACAGCATTTT.

This clonotype is labeled medium-sized. The V gene is TRBV7-8, the J gene TRBJ2-7; D gene uncertain. The V end lost 1 base, the J end lost 0 bases, and 10 bases lay between the germline ends. CDR3 length: 15 amino acids. Germline V CDR1 and CDR2: SGHVS, FQNEAQ. CDR3: CASSLGVSSSYEQYV. The CDR3 region has the DNA TGTGCCAGCAGCTTAGGCGTTTCCAGCTCCTACGAGCAGTACGTC.

This clonotype is labeled large. V is TRBV28 and J is TRBJ1-1; D remains ambiguous. The length of the CDR3 is 14 residues. Germline loops: CDR1 MDHEN, CDR2 SYDVKM. V lost 7 bases to trimming and J lost 3 bases, with 15 bases between them. CDR3 loop: CASTSLGLDTEAFF. The CDR3 DNA is TGTGCCAGCACATCTCTCGGGCTTGACACTGAAGCTTTCTTT.

This chain uses TRBV7-6 with TRBJ2-7, with unresolved D. The V gene lost 5 bases and the J gene lost 1 base, with 9 bases spanning the gap. The CDR3 is 13 amino acids. The germline gives CDR1 SGHVS, CDR2 FNYEAQ. The CDR3 loop reads CASSPGLSYEQYF. The CDR3, as DNA: TGTGCCAGCAGCCCTGGCTTGTCCTACGAGCAGTACTTC. Complete variable domain (other parts from reference TRBV7-6 and TRBJ2-7): GAGVSQSPRYKVTKRGQDVALRCDPISGHVSLYWYRQALGQGPEFLTYFNYEAQQDKSGLPNDRFSAERPEGSISTLTIQRTEQRDSAMYRCASSPGLSYEQYFGPGTRLTVT.

This clonotype has at least ten counts. The V gene is TRBV18, the J gene TRBJ2-3; no clear D. CDR3 size: 11 residues. V lost 6 bases to trimming and J lost 2 bases, with 3 bases between them. Looked up from germline, CDR1 is KGHSH and CDR2 is LQKENI. The chain's CDR3 is CASSVTDTQYF. In nucleotides, the CDR3 is TGTGCCAGCTCCGTCACAGATACGCAGTATTTT.

By sample fraction, this clonotype is medium-sized. The chain combines TRBV3-1 with TRBJ2-3; D unclear. The germline V gene encodes CDR1 LGHDT and CDR2 YNNKEL (reference sequence). The length of the CDR3 is 12 residues. V shed 2 bases and J shed 2 bases, with 2 bases lying between them. CDR3 region: CASSQFTDTQYF. CDR3 coding DNA: TGTGCCAGCAGCCAATTCACAGATACGCAGTATTTT.

This clonotype is medium-sized by share. This sequence joins TRBV7-3 and TRBJ2-1; TRBD2 matches 7 bases. This CDR3 contains 15 residues. The V and J ends lost 5 bases and 8 bases, in that order; junction bases with no gene match: 12. Germline V gene lookup returns CDR1 SGHTA and CDR2 FQGTGA. The CDR3 region is CASSPGLGLLYEQFF. In DNA, the CDR3 is TGTGCCAGCAGCCCCGGACTAGGGCTTTTGTATGAGCAGTTCTTC.

At least ten counts were recorded for this clonotype. The chain combines TRBV19 with TRBJ1-3, with unresolved D. CDR1 LNHDA and CDR2 SQIVND come from the germline V gene (reference sequence). V was clipped by 2 bases and J by 3 bases, with 8 bases between them. This CDR3 spans 14 amino acids. CDR3 region: CASSIYGDGNTIYF. The CDR3 DNA sequence: TGTGCCAGTAGTATATACGGCGATGGAAACACCATATATTTT. Based on the CDR3 plus reference TRBV19 and TRBJ1-3, the full variable domain is DGGITQSPKYLFRKEGQNVTLSCEQNLNHDAMYWYRQDPGQGLRLIYYSQIVNDFQKGDIAEGYSVSREKKESFPLTVTSAQKNPTAFYLCASSIYGDGNTIYFGEGSWLTVV.

This clonotype is medium-sized (0.01 to 0.1%) by share. The chain links TRBV5-1 to TRBJ1-1; TRBD1 might be the D (5 bases). CDR3 length equals 15 residues. Between the trimmed V and J ends, which lost 0 bases and 0 bases, there was a span of 9 bases. From germline, CDR1 is SGHRS and CDR2 YFSETQ. The CDR3 spells CASSLARGMNTEAFF. The CDR3 nucleotides are TGCGCCAGCAGCTTGGCAAGGGGCATGAACACTGAAGCTTTCTTT. Full variable domain (outside the CDR3, taken from reference TRBV5-1 and TRBJ1-1): KAGVTQTPRYLIKTRGQQVTLSCSPISGHRSVSWYQQTPGQGLQFLFEYFSETQRNKGNFPGRFSGRQFSNSRSEMNVSTLELGDSALYLCASSLARGMNTEAFFGQGTRLTVV.

This clonotype was seen at least ten times. The V and J genes are TRBV3-1 and TRBJ1-1, with D tentatively TRBD1 (6 bases). V was trimmed by 1 base and J by 0 bases, leaving 15 bases between them. The CDR3 consists of 17 residues. CDR1 is LGHDT, CDR2 YNNKEL, per germline (reference sequence). The CDR3 here is CASSQVGGDRMNTEAFF. The CDR3, as DNA: TGTGCCAGCAGCCAAGTGGGGGGCGATCGCATGAACACTGAAGCTTTCTTT.

This clonotype has a count of ten or more. The chain employs TRBV7-9 and TRBJ2-1, with TRBD2 matching over 8 bases. Germline CDR1 SEHNR, CDR2 FQNEAQ (reference sequence). The V segment lost 1 base and the J segment 1 base; nucleotides outside the gene matches: 6. The length of the CDR3 is 17 residues. CDR3: CASSLGAGVRSYNEQFF. The CDR3 DNA reads as TGTGCCAGCAGCTTAGGAGCGGGGGTAAGGTCCTACAATGAGCAGTTCTTC.

This clonotype was detected many times. The J gene is TRBJ2-7, the V gene TRBV2; D gene uncertain. Trimming cost V 4 bases and J 5 bases, with 6 bases left between them. The CDR3 covers 11 residues. Looked up from germline, CDR1 is SNHLY and CDR2 is FYNNEI. The CDR3 here is CASSAAHEQYF. CDR3 nucleotide sequence: TGTGCCAGCAGTGCCGCGCACGAGCAGTACTTC.

This clonotype is termed medium-sized (0.01 to 0.1%). V and J are TRBV27 and TRBJ2-7; no firm D call. CDR1 and CDR2 from the germline V gene are MNHEY and SMNVEV (reference sequence). V shed 5 bases and J shed 3 bases, with 11 bases lying between them. The CDR3 is 13 amino acids. CDR3 region: CASSPLEHYEQYF. DNA of the CDR3: TGTGCCAGCAGTCCTCTCGAGCACTACGAGCAGTACTTC.

The CDR3 sequence is CASSLTGGGTEAFF. CDR3 in DNA: TGTGCCAGCAGCTTAACAGGGGGCGGCACTGAAGCTTTCTTT. The rearrangement uses TRBV7-8 and TRBJ1-1; 9 nucleotides align to TRBD1. Germline CDR1 reads SGHVS; CDR2 reads FQNEAQ. The CDR3 consists of 14 residues. With V trimmed by 2 bases and J by 4 bases, 2 bases remained unmatched.

This clonotype has a count of ten or more. The chain is built from TRBV19 and TRBJ1-6; D gene uncertain. The CDR3 totals 15 residues. V was cut by 5 bases and J by 0 bases, with 8 bases left in between. Germline V gene lookup returns CDR1 LNHDA and CDR2 SQIVND (reference sequence). CDR3 protein: CASSPSLSYNSPLHF. Here the CDR3 DNA reads TGTGCCAGTAGTCCGAGTCTCTCCTATAATTCACCCCTCCACTTT. The complete variable domain, with remaining parts taken from reference TRBV19 and TRBJ1-6, reads DGGITQSPKYLFRKEGQNVTLSCEQNLNHDAMYWYRQDPGQGLRLIYYSQIVNDFQKGDIAEGYSVSREKKESFPLTVTSAQKNPTAFYLCASSPSLSYNSPLHFGNGTRLTVT.

This clonotype is termed medium-sized. The chain couples TRBV12-3 or TRBV12-4 to TRBJ2-1; TRBD2 is a possible D gene (5 bases). This CDR3 comprises 13 residues. V shed 4 bases and J shed 8 bases, with 12 bases lying between them. DNA for the CDR3: TGTGCCAGCAGTTGGGGATTTAGCGATGAGCAGTTCTTC. This codes for CASSWGFSDEQFF.

This clonotype was detected ten times or more. This rearrangement joins TRBV12-3 or TRBV12-4 to TRBJ1-5; D possibly corresponds to TRBD1 (5 bases). Between the trimmed V and J ends, which lost 6 bases and 7 bases, there was a span of 13 bases. The CDR3 contains 13 residues. CDR3 in amino acids: CASSPGGDQPQHF. The CDR3 DNA reads TGTGCCAGCAGCCCTGGGGGGGACCAGCCCCAGCATTTT.

Relative to its sample, this clonotype is medium-sized. This rearrangement joins TRBV7-2 to TRBJ2-1, with 11 bases that match TRBD2. Unmatched junction bases numbered 0, after V lost 3 bases and J lost 2 bases. The CDR3 totals 15 residues. CDR1 SGHTA and CDR2 FQGNSA come from the germline V gene. The CDR3 here is CASSFSGGAYNEQFF. CDR3 nucleotides: TGTGCCAGCAGCTTTAGCGGGGGGGCCTACAATGAGCAGTTCTTC.

By proportion, this clonotype is medium-sized. This chain connects TRBV4-1 to TRBJ2-7; 7 bases map to TRBD2. Germline CDR1 reads MGHRA; CDR2 reads YSYEKL. The V and J ends lost 4 bases and 2 bases, in that order; junction bases with no gene match: 8. CDR3 length: 15 amino acids. CDR3 nucleotide sequence: TGCGCCAGCAGCCCGGTATGGGGGGGAACCTACGAGCAGTACGTC. Translated: CASSPVWGGTYEQYV.

In its sample, this clonotype was seen many times. The rearrangement joins TRBV30 to TRBJ2-7, with 10 positions matching TRBD1. Per germline, CDR1 GTSNPN and CDR2 SVGIG (reference sequence). This CDR3 is 14 amino acids long. V gave up 4 bases and J gave up 6 bases; unmatched junction bases: 9. This CDR3 is CAWTGQGGWGEQYF. The CDR3 bases are TGTGCCTGGACCGGACAGGGGGGGTGGGGCGAGCAGTACTTC.

This clonotype has ten or more counts. This chain connects TRBV12-3 or TRBV12-4 to TRBJ2-1; 9 bases map to TRBD2. J was trimmed by 5 bases and V by 1 base; bases with no gene match: 3. This CDR3 comprises 15 residues. The DNA for the CDR3 is TGTGCCAGCAGTTTAGGCGGGGGGGAAAACAATGAGCAGTTCTTC. Residues: CASSLGGGENNEQFF.

In its sample, this clonotype ranks as medium-sized. The gene calls are TRBV4-2 and TRBJ2-1; D remains ambiguous. The V end lost 0 bases, the J end lost 9 bases, and 9 bases lay between the germline ends. The CDR3 extends over 13 amino acids. The germline CDR1 and CDR2 sequences are LGHNA and YNFKEQ. The DNA for the CDR3 is TGTGCCAGCAGCCAAGAGATAAGGACTGAGCAGTTCTTC. Amino acid sequence: CASSQEIRTEQFF.

This clonotype occurred many times. This chain uses TRBV5-4 with TRBJ1-1, with a weak D call TRBD1 (5 bases). The CDR3 is 14 residues long. Germline CDR1 and CDR2: SGHNT and YYREEE (reference sequence). Trimming cost V 2 bases and J 3 bases, with 11 bases left between them. CDR3 residues: CASSFREGYTEAFF. CDR3 nucleotide sequence: TGTGCCAGCAGCTTCAGGGAGGGGTACACTGAAGCTTTCTTT.

The chain uses TRBV6-2 or TRBV6-3 and TRBJ2-5, with D perhaps TRBD1 or TRBD2 (5 bases each). The V end was cut by 1 base, the J end by 2 bases, with 17 bases between. The CDR3 contains 17 residues. From germline, CDR1 is MNHEY and CDR2 SVGEGT. The CDR3 is CASSYWGNRGTQETQYF. CDR3 coding DNA: TGTGCCAGCAGTTACTGGGGGAATAGAGGGACGCAAGAGACCCAGTACTTC.